One and the same sample provided the 29 T cell receptor beta chains below, sequenced in a study of blood T cell repertoires in COVID-19. Measured with immunoSEQ multiplex PCR; TCRdb has only the in-frame clones, and not every one. The data contain approximately 110,000 clones, about 93% of them singletons. The sample taken for sequencing was peripheral blood. These receptors were collected from a man aged 50-59 years with COVID-19, enrolled during active disease.

This clone appeared once. The V and J genes are TRBV28 and TRBJ1-6, with TRBD1 matching over 10 bases. This CDR3 comprises 14 residues. Trimming removed 10 bases from V and 10 bases from J; junction bases left unmatched: 10. Germline assignment: CDR1 MDHEN and CDR2 SYDVKM. DNA for the CDR3: TGTGCCACGAGGCAGACAGGGGGCGCGTCACCCCTCCACTTT. Protein product: CATRQTGGASPLHF.

In its sample, this clone was seen once. The chain uses TRBV18 and TRBJ2-3; 8 bases align to TRBD2. J was trimmed by 0 bases and V by 6 bases; bases with no gene match: 14. Germline V lookup: CDR1 KGHSH, CDR2 LQKENI. The CDR3 runs to 18 residues. CDR3 loop: CASSRLGLAGLSTDTQYF. DNA for the CDR3: TGTGCCAGCTCCCGTCTCGGTCTAGCGGGCCTAAGCACAGATACGCAGTATTTT.

The J gene is TRBJ2-3, the V gene TRBV24-1, with 7 bases identical to TRBD1. CDR1 is KGHDR and CDR2 is SFDVKD in the germline V gene. CDR3 length: 18 amino acids. Trimming cost V 9 bases and J 0 bases; bases outside gene matches: 17. CDR3 bases: TGTGCCACCCGTCTAAGGGACAGCCTCTTTCTTAGCACAGATACGCAGTATTTT. Translation gives CATRLRDSLFLSTDTQYF.

The chain carries TRBV7-9 and TRBJ2-7; D may be TRBD2 (6 bases). V lost 4 bases to trimming and J lost 2 bases, with 12 bases between them. The CDR3 consists of 14 residues. CDR1 and CDR2 from the germline V gene are SEHNR and FQNEAQ (reference sequence). CDR3 nucleotides: TGTGCCAGCAGCTCCCAGGGACTGGCCTACGAGCAGTACTTC. This sequence encodes CASSSQGLAYEQYF.

The chain carries TRBV5-4 and TRBJ2-2; perhaps TRBD2 as D (7 bases). The CDR3 contains 16 residues. The V end lost 4 bases, the J end lost 0 bases, and 13 bases lay between the germline ends. Germline V lookup: CDR1 SGHNT, CDR2 YYREEE (reference sequence). The CDR3 is CASSITGGSNTGELFF. The CDR3 nucleotides are TGTGCCAGCAGCATCACGGGGGGCTCGAACACCGGGGAGCTGTTTTTT. Combining the CDR3 with reference TRBV5-4 and TRBJ2-2 gives the whole variable domain ETGVTQSPTHLIKTRGQQVTLRCSSQSGHNTVSWYQQALGQGPQFIFQYYREEENGRGNFPPRFSGLQFPNYSSELNVNALELDDSALYLCASSITGGSNTGELFFGEGSRLTVL.

The chain joins TRBV6-5 to TRBJ1-1; no clear D. This CDR3 comprises 14 residues. Per the germline V gene, CDR1 is MNHEY and CDR2 is SVGAGI. Deletions cut 7 bases from V and 1 base from J, with 13 bases between. The chain's CDR3 is CASKSGPQNTEAFF. DNA for the CDR3: TGTGCCAGCAAGAGCGGGCCCCAGAACACTGAAGCTTTCTTT.

This sequence joins TRBV28 and TRBJ1-2, with a tentative D call TRBD1 (6 bases). V gave up 4 bases and J gave up 5 bases, with 11 bases separating them. The CDR3 consists of 13 residues. From germline, CDR1 is MDHEN and CDR2 SYDVKM. The CDR3 DNA sequence: TGTGCCAGCAGTTCGGGGGGGGCTTATGGCTACACCTTC. Residues: CASSSGGAYGYTF.

V gene TRBV30 combines with J gene TRBJ1-2; TRBD1 might be the D (5 bases). Trimming pared 2 bases from V and 4 bases from J, leaving 11 bases between. Germline-derived CDR1 and CDR2 are GTSNPN and SVGIG (reference sequence). CDR3 length equals 13 residues. The CDR3 sequence: CAWSLRQGYGYTF. The CDR3 bases are TGTGCCTGGAGTCTCAGGCAGGGCTATGGCTACACCTTC.

The gene calls are TRBV6-6 and TRBJ2-1; 13 nucleotides line up with TRBD2. V lost 4 bases and J lost 7; bases outside the gene matches: 4. The CDR3 contains 15 residues. Per germline, CDR1 MNHNY and CDR2 SVGAGI (reference sequence). CDR3 protein: CASSFGTSGENEQFF. Written as DNA, the CDR3 is TGTGCCAGCAGTTTCGGGACTAGCGGGGAAAATGAGCAGTTCTTC.

V gene TRBV7-2 combines with J gene TRBJ2-4, with D hard to call. Trimming left V 5 bases short and J 1 base short, with 9 bases between. Germline CDR1 reads SGHTA; CDR2 reads FQGNSA. CDR3 length equals 14 residues. The CDR3 protein is CASSLTVAKNIQYF. The CDR3 DNA reads TGTGCCAGCAGCCTAACTGTGGCCAAAAACATTCAGTACTTC.

The chain is built from TRBV5-4 and TRBJ2-3; 9 bases line up with TRBD2. Germline assignment: CDR1 SGHNT and CDR2 YYREEE (reference sequence). V gave up 0 bases and J gave up 3 bases; unmatched junction bases: 8. The CDR3 sequence is 17 residues long. The CDR3: CASSLALAGGPTDTQYF. Written as DNA, the CDR3 is TGTGCCAGCAGCTTGGCCCTGGCGGGAGGGCCTACAGATACGCAGTATTTT.

This chain links TRBV3-1 (or the pseudogene TRBV3-2) with TRBJ2-1; 9 nucleotides match TRBD2. The germline gives CDR1 LGHDT, CDR2 YNNKEL (reference sequence). Trimming removed 4 bases from V and 4 bases from J; junction bases left unmatched: 5. The length of the CDR3 is 15 residues. CDR3 in DNA: TGTGCCAGCAGCCTTCCTAGCGGGAAATACAATGAGCAGTTCTTC. Translation gives CASSLPSGKYNEQFF.

This chain connects TRBV28 to TRBJ1-5, with D perhaps TRBD1 (6 bases). Germline assignment: CDR1 MDHEN and CDR2 SYDVKM. Trimming stripped 5 bases from V and 1 base from J, with 12 bases between. The CDR3 consists of 15 residues. The CDR3, as DNA: TGTGCCAGCAGTACACACACAGGGAGCAATCAGCCCCAGCATTTT. This codes for CASSTHTGSNQPQHF.

The rearrangement links TRBV7-2 to TRBJ2-4; D may be TRBD2 (5 bases). CDR1 is SGHTA and CDR2 is FQGNSA in the germline V gene. The V and J ends lost 4 bases and 1 base respectively, with 11 bases between them. CDR3 length: 15 amino acids. DNA of the CDR3: TGTGCCAGCAGCTCAGACTATGGGGCCAAAAACATTCAGTACTTC. Amino acids: CASSSDYGAKNIQYF.

V usage is TRBV7-2 and J usage is TRBJ2-4; 12 bases agree with TRBD2. After removal of 5 bases from V and 13 bases from J, the junction contained 6 bases not matched to a gene. This CDR3 is 13 amino acids long. CDR1 and CDR2 from the germline V gene are SGHTA and FQGNSA. CDR3 region: CASSATSGSSQYF. The CDR3 DNA sequence: TGTGCCAGCAGCGCGACTAGCGGGAGTTCCCAGTACTTC.

The chain links TRBV18 to TRBJ2-6; TRBD1 matches at 7 bases. Germline trimming cut 3 bases from V and 1 base from J; bases unmatched to any gene: 3. The CDR3 covers 16 residues. Germline CDR1 is KGHSH and CDR2 is LQKENI. CDR3 residues: CASSPTGNSGANVLTF. The CDR3 coding sequence is TGTGCCAGCTCACCGACAGGGAATTCTGGGGCCAACGTCCTGACTTTC.

This clone is a singleton in its sample. The rearrangement links TRBV19 to TRBJ2-6; D remains ambiguous. The CDR3 sequence is 17 residues long. Trimming left V 2 bases short and J 0 bases short, with 11 bases between. Per germline, CDR1 LNHDA and CDR2 SQIVND (reference sequence). Here the CDR3 reads CASSIKYSVSGANVLTF. DNA of the CDR3: TGTGCCAGTAGTATAAAATATAGTGTCTCTGGGGCCAACGTCCTGACTTTC.

The CDR3 here is CASSFAGGGTDTQYF. The CDR3 DNA sequence: TGTGCCAGCAGTTTCGCGGGAGGGGGGACAGATACGCAGTATTTT. The chain employs TRBV28 and TRBJ2-3; 9 nucleotides align to TRBD2. Germline-derived CDR1 and CDR2 are MDHEN and SYDVKM. The junction had 4 bases not matched to a gene; V was cut back by 3 bases and J by 3 bases. The CDR3 consists of 15 residues.

The CDR3 here is CASSKNSLTHRGGEKLFF. The DNA for the CDR3 is TGTGCCAGCAGCAAGAACTCCTTAACCCACAGGGGTGGAGAAAAACTGTTTTTT. The genes are TRBV21-1 and TRBJ1-4; TRBD1 is the table's D call, not checked against the DNA. TRBV21-1 is termed a pseudogene. This CDR3 is built from 18 residues.

The chain links TRBV2 to TRBJ1-2, with no clear D. The CDR3 covers 15 residues. The V end lost 2 bases, the J end lost 4 bases, and 14 bases lay between the germline ends. Germline V gene lookup returns CDR1 SNHLY and CDR2 FYNNEI. Here the CDR3 DNA reads TGTGCCAGCAGTGAAAGCGGGCAGAAATCCTATGGCTACACCTTC. This encodes CASSESGQKSYGYTF.

This sequence joins TRBV9 and TRBJ2-2; D is unclear. The V end was cut by 3 bases, the J end by 8 bases, with 5 bases between. Per germline, CDR1 SGDLS and CDR2 YYNGEE. The CDR3 is made up of 11 amino acids. Here the CDR3 reads CASSAKGELFF. CDR3 nucleotide sequence: TGTGCCAGCAGCGCCAAAGGGGAGCTGTTTTTT.

V usage is TRBV19 and J usage is TRBJ2-2; D may be TRBD1 (6 bases). V dropped 11 bases and J dropped 3 bases, with 13 bases sitting between them. The CDR3 has 13 residues. Germline V CDR1 and CDR2: LNHDA, SQIVND (reference sequence). DNA of the CDR3: TGTGCCGGGGGCAGGGATGACACCGGGGAGCTGTTTTTT. This codes for CAGGRDDTGELFF.

This rearrangement joins TRBV2 to TRBJ2-2; 8 bases are a match to TRBD1. Germline CDR1 SNHLY, CDR2 FYNNEI. With 6 bases clipped from V and 6 bases from J, the junction kept 6 bases outside the gene matches. The CDR3 loop spans 14 amino acids. The CDR3 DNA reads TGTGCCAGCAGGCTACAGGGGGAGGCCGGGGAGCTGTTTTTT. This encodes CASRLQGEAGELFF.

The V gene is TRBV11-3, the J gene TRBJ1-1; the D is unclear. V was pared by 1 base and J by 5 bases, with 8 bases between. CDR1 SGHNT and CDR2 YENEEA come from the germline V gene. CDR3 length equals 13 residues. The CDR3 nucleotides are TGTGCCAGCAGCTTAGTTGCGGGGACTGAAGCTTTCTTT. It encodes CASSLVAGTEAFF.

This chain uses TRBV29-1 with TRBJ2-7; TRBD1 matches at 8 bases. With V trimmed by 6 bases and J by 6 bases, 7 bases remained unmatched. The V gene's germline CDR1 is SQVTM and CDR2 ANQGSEA. There are 12 residues in the CDR3. The CDR3, as DNA: TGCAGCGTAACGCAGGGGGCCTTCGAGCAGTACTTC. Protein sequence: CSVTQGAFEQYF.

V and J are TRBV25-1 and TRBJ1-2; D not resolved. Deletions cut 2 bases from V and 13 bases from J, with 11 bases between. CDR1 and CDR2 from the germline V gene are MGHDK and SYGVNS. This CDR3 contains 11 residues. The CDR3, as DNA: TGTGCCAGCAGTGAAGGACTGGGATCCACCTTC. Encoded protein: CASSEGLGSTF.

The chain is built from TRBV27 and TRBJ2-1; 14 bases align to TRBD2. Germline CDR1 MNHEY, CDR2 SMNVEV (reference sequence). The CDR3 is made up of 13 amino acids. J was trimmed by 10 bases and V by 6 bases; bases with no gene match: 2. CDR3 sequence reads: CASRGLAGVEQFF. The DNA of the CDR3 is TGTGCCAGCAGGGGACTAGCGGGAGTGGAGCAGTTCTTC.

In this sample, this clone turned up a few times. This sequence joins TRBV4-2 and TRBJ2-7; D possibly corresponds to TRBD2 (6 bases). V lost 0 bases to trimming and J lost 7 bases, with 22 bases between them. The CDR3 covers 17 residues. Per germline, CDR1 LGHNA and CDR2 YNFKEQ. CDR3 sequence (DNA): TGTGCCAGCAGCCAAGATCCACGGGACTCTTGCATACCGGAGCAGTACGTC. Protein sequence: CASSQDPRDSCIPEQYV.

This rearrangement joins TRBV21-1 to TRBJ1-2; TRBD1, the table's D call, lacks a check against the DNA. TRBV21-1 is described as a pseudogene. The CDR3 sequence is 15 residues long. The CDR3 sequence is CASSTRTGDNYGYTF. The CDR3 DNA is TGTGCCAGCAGCACTAGGACAGGGGATAACTATGGCTACACCTTC.